The following is a T cell receptor (beta chain) sequence with its context. The antigen remains undetermined. The data are from a study of read filtering for tumor transcriptome and immune sequencing. Study at large: The cohort had about 16 men and more than 11 women aged about 47 to 90, mean approximately 66 years. Under 10 patients were R-ISS I, about 16 were R-ISS II, about seven were R-ISS III. Study-level results: Correlation between methods rose after single-read clonotypes were removed. Compared with RNA-seq, IR-seq gave much higher clonotype depth and reliability.

The library was built from about 370 ng RNA with molecular barcoded adaptors for alpha/delta and beta/gamma chains. Each CDR3 protein is one row after TCRdb ran MiXCR on the reads. The table records 60,000 or so distinct CDR3 sequences, roughly 19% of them present only once. This CDR3 is 14 amino acids long. Germline assignment: CDR1 MNHNS and CDR2 SASEGT. Trimming took off 6 bases at V and 4 bases at J, with 13 bases between the two ends. The chain employs TRBV6-1 and TRBJ1-5; D is perhaps TRBD1 (6 bases). Material: a population of CD138-negative cells sorted from bone marrow. The receptor was derived from a donor at least 40 years old with multiple myeloma. This chain's CDR3 is CASSADSVNQPQHF. For the CDR3, the DNA is TGTGCCAGCAGCGCGGACAGTGTTAATCAGCCCCAGCATTTT.